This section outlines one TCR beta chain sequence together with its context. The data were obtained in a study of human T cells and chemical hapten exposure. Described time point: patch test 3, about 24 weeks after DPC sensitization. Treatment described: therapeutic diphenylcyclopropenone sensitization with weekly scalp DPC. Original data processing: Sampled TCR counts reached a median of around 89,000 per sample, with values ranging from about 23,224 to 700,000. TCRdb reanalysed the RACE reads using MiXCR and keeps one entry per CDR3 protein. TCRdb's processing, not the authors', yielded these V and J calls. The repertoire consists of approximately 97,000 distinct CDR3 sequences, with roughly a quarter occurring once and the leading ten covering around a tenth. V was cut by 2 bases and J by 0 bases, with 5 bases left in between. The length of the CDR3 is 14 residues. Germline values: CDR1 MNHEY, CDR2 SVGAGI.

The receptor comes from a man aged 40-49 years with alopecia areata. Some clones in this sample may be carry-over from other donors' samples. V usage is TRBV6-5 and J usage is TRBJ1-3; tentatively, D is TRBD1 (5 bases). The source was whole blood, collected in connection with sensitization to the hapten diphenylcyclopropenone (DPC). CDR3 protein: CASSYDSSGNTIYF. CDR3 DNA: TGTGCCAGCAGTTACGACAGCTCTGGAAACACCATATATTTT.